Presented here are 26 T cell receptor beta chains from one specimen sequenced in a study of T cell changes during pregnancy in multiple sclerosis. The data were produced by immunoSEQ multiplex PCR, yet TCRdb's version contains in-frame clones alone and is incomplete. The sample has roughly 66,000 clones; approximately 90% are singletons. The starting material was peripheral blood, obtained in the first trimester of pregnancy. These receptors originate from a female donor with multiple sclerosis, enrolled in a pregnancy study.

The V and J genes are TRBV6-5 and TRBJ2-7; tentatively, D is TRBD2 (5 bases). The CDR3 has 15 residues. The germline gives CDR1 MNHEY, CDR2 SVGAGI. Trimming took off 0 bases at V and 2 bases at J, with 11 bases between the two ends. DNA for the CDR3: TGTGCCAGCAGTTACTCGAAAGCGGTGACCTACGAGCAGTACTTC. Protein: CASSYSKAVTYEQYF.

The rearrangement uses TRBV6-6 and TRBJ2-7; D possibly corresponds to TRBD1 (6 bases). The CDR3 is 15 residues long. CDR1 is MNHNY and CDR2 is SVGAGI in the germline V gene (reference sequence). V was trimmed by 7 bases and J by 0 bases, leaving 16 bases between them. The CDR3 region is CASTAVGQPSYEQYF. In DNA, the CDR3 is TGTGCCAGCACCGCCGTAGGACAGCCCTCCTACGAGCAGTACTTC.

V and J are TRBV29-1 and TRBJ2-1; D may be TRBD1 (6 bases). Germline CDR1 reads SQVTM; CDR2 reads ANQGSEA. Trimming shortened V by 4 bases and J by 6 bases, and 10 bases separated the two germline ends. This CDR3 is 12 amino acids long. The DNA for the CDR3 is TGCAGCGTTGTACAGGGTGGCAATGAGCAGTTCTTC. Its translation is CSVVQGGNEQFF.

V usage is TRBV19 and J usage is TRBJ2-2, with 8 nucleotides matching TRBD2. Germline trimming cut 3 bases from V and 5 bases from J; bases unmatched to any gene: 5. Germline-derived CDR1 and CDR2 are LNHDA and SQIVND (reference sequence). There are 15 residues in the CDR3. CDR3 loop: CASSIVREGTGELFF. CDR3 coding DNA: TGTGCCAGTAGTATCGTCCGGGAGGGGACCGGGGAGCTGTTTTTT.

The V gene is TRBV14, the J gene TRBJ2-3, with TRBD2 matching over 13 bases. Germline lookup yields CDR1 SGHDN and CDR2 FVKESK. V dropped 3 bases and J dropped 4; count of bases not matched to a gene: 22. CDR3 size: 22 residues. This CDR3 reads CASSQDRGLAGFLSSNPDTQYF. Written as DNA, the CDR3 is TGTGCCAGCAGCCAGGATAGGGGACTAGCGGGATTCCTCTCTAGTAACCCAGATACGCAGTATTTT. The whole variable domain, filled in from reference TRBV14 and TRBJ2-3, reads EAGVTQFPSHSVIEKGQTVTLRCDPISGHDNLYWYRRVMGKEIKFLLHFVKESKQDESGMPNNRFLAERTGGTYSTLKVQPAELEDSGVYFCASSQDRGLAGFLSSNPDTQYFGPGTRLTVL.

V is TRBV11-2 and J is TRBJ2-2; tentative D call: TRBD1 (6 bases). V was trimmed by 6 bases and J by 3 bases, leaving 8 bases between them. The CDR3 runs to 13 residues. Germline CDR1 reads SGHAT; CDR2 reads FQNNGV. This CDR3 is CASRDRYTGELFF. DNA for the CDR3: TGTGCCAGCAGGGACAGATACACCGGGGAGCTGTTTTTT.

The gene calls are TRBV19 and TRBJ1-5, with D unclear. This CDR3 has 13 residues. V lost 5 bases and J 4 bases, leaving 9 bases between the germline ends. Germline V gives CDR1 LNHDA, CDR2 SQIVND (reference sequence). CDR3 region: CASSRQDNQPQHF. The CDR3 DNA sequence: TGTGCCAGTAGTCGGCAGGATAATCAGCCCCAGCATTTT.

V gene TRBV13 combines with J gene TRBJ1-2; D gene unclear. Trimming stripped 0 bases from V and 5 bases from J, with 7 bases between. This CDR3 spans 13 amino acids. Per the germline V gene, CDR1 is PRHDT and CDR2 is FYEKMQ (reference sequence). This chain's CDR3 is CASSLGRFYGYTF. In DNA form, the CDR3 reads TGTGCCAGCAGCTTAGGCAGGTTTTATGGCTACACCTTC. The full variable domain, its missing parts supplied by reference TRBV13 and TRBJ1-2, is AAGVIQSPRHLIKEKRETATLKCYPIPRHDTVYWYQQGPGQDPQFLISFYEKMQSDKGSIPDRFSAQQFSDYHSELNMSSLELGDSALYFCASSLGRFYGYTFGSGTRLTVV.

The V and J genes are TRBV13 and TRBJ2-7; 12 nucleotides align to TRBD2. J was trimmed by 3 bases and V by 5 bases; bases with no gene match: 5. CDR3 length equals 15 residues. CDR1 and CDR2 from the germline V gene are PRHDT and FYEKMQ (reference sequence). The CDR3 protein is CASSLWTSGDYEQYF. The CDR3, as DNA: TGTGCCAGCAGCCTTTGGACTAGCGGGGACTACGAGCAGTACTTC.

The gene calls are TRBV23-1 and TRBJ2-5; 8 nucleotides agree with TRBD1. TRBV23-1 is placed among ORFs of uncertain function. The CDR3 runs to 15 residues. Trimming took 6 bases from V and 5 from J; bases not matched to a gene: 11. This CDR3 is CASSLGAGGWETQYF. In DNA form, the CDR3 reads TGCGCCAGCAGCCTTGGGGCAGGGGGCTGGGAGACCCAGTACTTC.

J is TRBJ2-7 and V is TRBV9, with D tentatively TRBD2 (6 bases). From germline, CDR1 is SGDLS and CDR2 YYNGEE. V was cut by 2 bases and J by 4 bases, with 16 bases left in between. The CDR3 covers 15 residues. The CDR3 reads CASSVGGEDNYEQYF. The DNA of the CDR3 is TGTGCCAGCAGCGTTGGAGGGGAAGACAATTACGAGCAGTACTTC. Full variable domain (outside the CDR3, taken from reference TRBV9 and TRBJ2-7): DSGVTQTPKHLITATGQRVTLRCSPRSGDLSVYWYQQSLDQGLQFLIQYYNGEERAKGNILERFSAQQFPDLHSELNLSSLELGDSALYFCASSVGGEDNYEQYFGPGTRLTVT.

This chain links TRBV7-6 with TRBJ2-1; tentatively, D is TRBD1 (6 bases). In germline, CDR1 is SGHVS, CDR2 FNYEAQ. Trimming removed 4 bases from V and 8 bases from J, with 15 bases in between. CDR3 length equals 14 residues. CDR3 amino acids: CASSSEDRLDEQFF. In DNA form, the CDR3 reads TGTGCCAGCAGCTCGGAAGACAGGTTAGATGAGCAGTTCTTC. The full variable domain, its missing parts supplied by reference TRBV7-6 and TRBJ2-1, is GAGVSQSPRYKVTKRGQDVALRCDPISGHVSLYWYRQALGQGPEFLTYFNYEAQQDKSGLPNDRFSAERPEGSISTLTIQRTEQRDSAMYRCASSSEDRLDEQFFGPGTRLTVL.

The rearrangement joins TRBV7-9 to TRBJ1-2; TRBD1 matches at 8 bases. V shed 2 bases, J shed 5 bases, and the junction held 13 bases outside the gene matches. In germline, CDR1 is SEHNR, CDR2 FQNEAQ (reference sequence). The CDR3 extends over 17 amino acids. The CDR3 loop reads CASSLSSGQDATYGYTF. In DNA, the CDR3 is TGTGCCAGCAGCTTAAGTTCGGGACAGGACGCCACTTATGGCTACACCTTC. Based on the CDR3 plus reference TRBV7-9 and TRBJ1-2, the full variable domain is DTGVSQNPRHKITKRGQNVTFRCDPISEHNRLYWYRQTLGQGPEFLTYFQNEAQLEKSRLLSDRFSAERPKGSFSTLEIQRTEQGDSAMYLCASSLSSGQDATYGYTFGSGTRLTVV.

The rearrangement joins TRBV9 to TRBJ2-5, with D perhaps matching TRBD2 (7 bases). CDR1 SGDLS and CDR2 YYNGEE come from the germline V gene. The CDR3 runs to 16 residues. The V end was cut by 0 bases, the J end by 1 base, with 13 bases between. CDR3 amino acids: CASSVEWGGTQETQYF. The CDR3 DNA is TGTGCCAGCAGCGTAGAGTGGGGGGGCACCCAAGAGACCCAGTACTTC.

This clone was recorded many times. V gene TRBV6-4 combines with J gene TRBJ2-1, with a weak D call TRBD2 (7 bases). The ends were cut back, 2 bases at V and 8 bases at J, with 16 bases in the middle. Germline V gives CDR1 MRHNA, CDR2 SNTAGT. CDR3 length equals 15 residues. CDR3 protein: CASSDGRGSSDEQFF. The DNA for the CDR3 is TGTGCCAGCAGTGACGGGAGGGGGAGTAGTGATGAGCAGTTCTTC.

This clone was observed a single time. The V and J genes are TRBV9 and TRBJ2-4; D not resolved. V was trimmed by 3 bases and J by 1 base, leaving 11 bases between them. There are 15 residues in the CDR3. The germline V gene has CDR1 SGDLS and CDR2 YYNGEE. In nucleotides, the CDR3 is TGTGCCAGCAGCGGACAAAACAGCGCCAAAAACATTCAGTACTTC. Its translation: CASSGQNSAKNIQYF.

The V call is TRBV5-8, the J call TRBJ2-7; 9 nucleotides align to TRBD2. Germline V lookup: CDR1 SGHTS, CDR2 YDEGEE. CDR3 size: 14 residues. After removal of 1 base from V and 6 bases from J, the junction contained 5 bases not matched to a gene. The CDR3 loop reads CASSLLAGSFEQYF. The CDR3 bases are TGTGCCAGCAGCTTGCTAGCGGGATCTTTCGAGCAGTACTTC.

CDR3 coding DNA: TGCGCCAGCAGCCACCAACCATGGGACAGGGGCGCCTATGGCTACACCTTC. It codes for CASSHQPWDRGAYGYTF. V is TRBV4-3 and J is TRBJ1-2; 10 bases map to TRBD1. From germline, CDR1 is LGHNA and CDR2 YSLEER. The ends lost 3 bases at V and 4 bases at J; junction bases unmatched: 11. This CDR3 has 17 residues.

The chain links TRBV6-4 to TRBJ2-1; 12 bases align to TRBD2. Per germline, CDR1 MRHNA and CDR2 SNTAGT. With V trimmed by 3 bases and J by 6 bases, 3 bases remained unmatched. The CDR3 is made up of 15 amino acids. The CDR3 loop reads CASSEGLAGVNEQFF. CDR3 DNA: TGTGCCAGCAGTGAGGGACTAGCGGGCGTCAATGAGCAGTTCTTC.

The chain carries TRBV29-1 and TRBJ2-7, with 11 bases lining up with TRBD2. The CDR3 has 16 residues. Losses at the gene ends were 1 base for V and 3 bases for J; bases not matched to a gene: 8. The germline V gene has CDR1 SQVTM and CDR2 ANQGSEA. The CDR3 reads CSVEAASLAGVYEQYF. Here the CDR3 DNA reads TGCAGCGTTGAAGCGGCGTCACTAGCGGGAGTCTACGAGCAGTACTTC.

The V call is TRBV29-1, the J call TRBJ2-1; a possible D gene is TRBD2 (5 bases). Germline V lookup: CDR1 SQVTM, CDR2 ANQGSEA. CDR3 length: 11 amino acids. V was cut by 6 bases and J by 8 bases, with 11 bases left in between. The CDR3: CSVGVGYEQFF. The CDR3, as DNA: TGCAGCGTCGGGGTGGGCTATGAGCAGTTCTTC.

This clone is a singleton in its sample. The rearrangement uses TRBV4-1 and TRBJ2-7; D is possibly TRBD2 (5 bases). Trimming shortened V by 1 base and J by 0 bases, and 10 bases separated the two germline ends. This CDR3 contains 15 residues. Germline lookup yields CDR1 MGHRA and CDR2 YSYEKL. The CDR3 reads CASSQGGVNSYEQYF. The CDR3 nucleotides are TGCGCCAGCAGCCAAGGGGGAGTTAACTCCTACGAGCAGTACTTC.

This sequence joins TRBV7-9 and TRBJ2-5, with TRBD1 matching over 7 bases. The CDR3 length is 15 residues. V was pared by 7 bases and J by 0 bases, with 8 bases of the junction left unmatched. The germline V gene encodes CDR1 SEHNR and CDR2 FQNEAQ (reference sequence). The CDR3 sequence: CASTKGDSNQETQYF. Here the CDR3 DNA reads TGTGCCAGCACTAAAGGGGACAGTAACCAAGAGACCCAGTACTTC.

The chain employs TRBV19 and TRBJ2-5, with 10 bases matching TRBD2. Trimming took 2 bases from V and 5 from J; bases not matched to a gene: 5. CDR1 LNHDA and CDR2 SQIVND come from the germline V gene (reference sequence). The CDR3 sequence is 15 residues long. The CDR3 region is CASSILAGGVETQYF. CDR3 nucleotides: TGTGCCAGTAGTATATTAGCGGGGGGAGTGGAGACCCAGTACTTC.

The chain joins TRBV18 to TRBJ1-1, with D hard to call. V was cut by 6 bases and J by 1 base, with 9 bases left in between. The germline V gene has CDR1 KGHSH and CDR2 LQKENI. The CDR3 covers 13 residues. CDR3 region: CASSRTENTEAFF. The CDR3 DNA is TGTGCCAGCTCGAGGACTGAGAACACTGAAGCTTTCTTT.

This rearrangement joins TRBV6-1 to TRBJ1-2, with 8 bases that match TRBD1. V was clipped by 3 bases and J by 2 bases; unmatched bases: 8. CDR1 MNHNS and CDR2 SASEGT come from the germline V gene. CDR3 length equals 16 residues. The CDR3 loop is CASSDIRTGLNYGYTF. CDR3 nucleotide sequence: TGTGCCAGCAGTGATATTCGGACAGGGCTGAACTATGGCTACACCTTC.